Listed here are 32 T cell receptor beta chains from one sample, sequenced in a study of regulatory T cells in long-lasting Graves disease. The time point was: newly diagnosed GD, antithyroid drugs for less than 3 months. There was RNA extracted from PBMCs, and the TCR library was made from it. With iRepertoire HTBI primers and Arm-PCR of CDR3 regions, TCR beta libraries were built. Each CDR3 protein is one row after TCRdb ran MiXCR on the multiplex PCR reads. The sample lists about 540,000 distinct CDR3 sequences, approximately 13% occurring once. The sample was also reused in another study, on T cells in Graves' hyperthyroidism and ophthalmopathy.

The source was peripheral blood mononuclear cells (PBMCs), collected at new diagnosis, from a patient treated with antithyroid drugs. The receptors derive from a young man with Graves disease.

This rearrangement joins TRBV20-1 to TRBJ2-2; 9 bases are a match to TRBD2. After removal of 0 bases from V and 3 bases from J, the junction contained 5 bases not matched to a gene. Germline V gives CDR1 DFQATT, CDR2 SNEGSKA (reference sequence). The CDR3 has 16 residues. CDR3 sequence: CSARDHERGDTGELFF. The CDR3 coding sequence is TGCAGTGCTAGAGATCACGAGCGGGGGGACACCGGGGAGCTGTTTTTT.

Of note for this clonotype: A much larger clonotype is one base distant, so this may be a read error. DNA of the CDR3: TGCAGGGCTAGAGAGGACAGGGGGCGATCACCCCTCCACTTT. Encoded protein: CRAREDRGRSPLHF. This chain links TRBV20-1 with TRBJ1-6, with 11 bases lining up with TRBD1. This CDR3 contains 14 residues. Germline CDR1 reads DFQATT; CDR2 reads SNEGSKA (reference sequence).

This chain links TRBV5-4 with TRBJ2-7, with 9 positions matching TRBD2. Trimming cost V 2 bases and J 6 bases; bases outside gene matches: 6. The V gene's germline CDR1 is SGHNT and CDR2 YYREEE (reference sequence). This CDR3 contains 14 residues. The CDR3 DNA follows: TGTGCCAGCAGCTTTGGCCTAGCGGGACGCGAGCAGTACTTC. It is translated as CASSFGLAGREQYF. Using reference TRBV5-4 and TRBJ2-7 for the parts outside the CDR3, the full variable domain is ETGVTQSPTHLIKTRGQQVTLRCSSQSGHNTVSWYQQALGQGPQFIFQYYREEENGRGNFPPRFSGLQFPNYSSELNVNALELDDSALYLCASSFGLAGREQYFGPGTRLTVT.

CDR3 residues: CASSLRTSRNTGELFF. As DNA, the CDR3 is TGTGCCAGCAGCCTCCGGACTAGCAGGAACACCGGGGAGCTGTTTTTT. This chain connects TRBV9 to TRBJ2-2; 8 nucleotides align to TRBD2. The CDR3 has 16 amino acids. J was trimmed by 1 base and V by 4 bases; bases with no gene match: 6. Germline V gene lookup returns CDR1 SGDLS and CDR2 YYNGEE.

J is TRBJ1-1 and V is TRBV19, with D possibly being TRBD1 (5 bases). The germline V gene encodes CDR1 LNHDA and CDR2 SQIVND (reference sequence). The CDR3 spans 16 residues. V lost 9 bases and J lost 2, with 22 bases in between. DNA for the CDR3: TGTGCCAGCGTTCGGGGTTTCTCGCAGGGAAACACTGAAGCTTTCTTT. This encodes CASVRGFSQGNTEAFF.

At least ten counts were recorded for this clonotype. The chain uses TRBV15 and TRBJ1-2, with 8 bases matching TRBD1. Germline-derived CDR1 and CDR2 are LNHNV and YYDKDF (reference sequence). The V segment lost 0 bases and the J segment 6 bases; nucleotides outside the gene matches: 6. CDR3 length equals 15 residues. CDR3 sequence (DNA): TGTGCCACCAGCAGAGATAGGACAGGGTCGCATGGCTACACCTTC. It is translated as CATSRDRTGSHGYTF.

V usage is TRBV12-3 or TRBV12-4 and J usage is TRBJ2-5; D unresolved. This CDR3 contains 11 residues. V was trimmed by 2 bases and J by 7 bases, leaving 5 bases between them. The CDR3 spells CASSLRRTQYF. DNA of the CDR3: TGTGCCAGCAGTTTACGGAGGACCCAGTACTTC.

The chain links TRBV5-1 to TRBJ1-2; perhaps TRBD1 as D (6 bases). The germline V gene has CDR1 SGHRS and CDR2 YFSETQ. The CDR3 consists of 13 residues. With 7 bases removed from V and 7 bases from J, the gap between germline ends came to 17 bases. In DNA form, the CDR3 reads TGCGCCAGCCATGAGGGAGGGGGAATTGGCTACACCTTC. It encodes CASHEGGGIGYTF.

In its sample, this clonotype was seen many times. The CDR3 DNA reads as TGTGCCAGCAGTTACCCCCGGGACAGGGGCTACAATGAGCAGTTCTTC. Residues: CASSYPRDRGYNEQFF. V is TRBV6-2 or TRBV6-3 and J is TRBJ2-1, with 10 bases matching TRBD1. Unmatched junction bases numbered 4, after V lost 2 bases and J lost 3 bases. The CDR3 spans 16 residues. The germline gives CDR1 MNHEY, CDR2 SVGEGT.

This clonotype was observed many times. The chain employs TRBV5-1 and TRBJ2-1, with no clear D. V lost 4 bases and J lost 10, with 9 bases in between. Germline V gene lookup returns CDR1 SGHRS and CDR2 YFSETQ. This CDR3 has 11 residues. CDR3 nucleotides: TGCGCCAGCAGCGCCCTGGTCGAGCAGTTCTTC. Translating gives CASSALVEQFF.

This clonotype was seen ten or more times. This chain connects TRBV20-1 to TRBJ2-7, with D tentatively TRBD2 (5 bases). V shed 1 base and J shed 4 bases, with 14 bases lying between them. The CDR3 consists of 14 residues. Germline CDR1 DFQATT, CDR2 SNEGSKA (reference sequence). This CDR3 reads CSARAVREMYEQYF. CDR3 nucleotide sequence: TGCAGTGCTAGAGCTGTGAGGGAGATGTACGAGCAGTACTTC.

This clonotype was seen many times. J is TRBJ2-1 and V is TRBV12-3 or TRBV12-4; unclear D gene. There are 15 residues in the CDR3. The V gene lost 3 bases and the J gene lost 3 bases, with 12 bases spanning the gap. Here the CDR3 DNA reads TGTGCCAGCAGTTTGGGCAGTTCTTTCTACAATGAGCAGTTCTTC. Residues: CASSLGSSFYNEQFF.

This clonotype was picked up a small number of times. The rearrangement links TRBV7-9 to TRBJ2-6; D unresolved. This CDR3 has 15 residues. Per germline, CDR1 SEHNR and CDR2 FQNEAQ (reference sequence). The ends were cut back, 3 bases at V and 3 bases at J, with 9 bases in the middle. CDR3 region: CASSFRQGGANVLTF. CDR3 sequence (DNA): TGTGCCAGCAGCTTTCGACAAGGTGGGGCCAACGTCCTGACTTTC.

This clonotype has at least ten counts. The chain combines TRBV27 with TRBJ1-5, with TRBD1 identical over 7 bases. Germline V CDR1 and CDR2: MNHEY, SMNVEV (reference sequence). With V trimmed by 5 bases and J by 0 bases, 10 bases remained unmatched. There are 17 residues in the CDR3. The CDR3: CASSPNRDRISNQPQHF. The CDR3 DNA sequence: TGTGCCAGCAGTCCAAACCGGGACAGAATTAGCAATCAGCCCCAGCATTTT.

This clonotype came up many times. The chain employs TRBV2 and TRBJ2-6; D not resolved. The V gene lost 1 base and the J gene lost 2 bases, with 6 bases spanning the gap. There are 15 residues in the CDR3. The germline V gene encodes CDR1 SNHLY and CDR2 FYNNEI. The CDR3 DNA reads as TGTGCCAGCAGTGAAGGCAGAGCTGGGGCCAACGTCCTGACTTTC. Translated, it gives CASSEGRAGANVLTF. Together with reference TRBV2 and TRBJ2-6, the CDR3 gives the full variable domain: EPEVTQTPSHQVTQMGQEVILRCVPISNHLYFYWYRQILGQKVEFLVSFYNNEISEKSEIFDDQFSVERPDGSNFTLKIRSTKLEDSAMYFCASSEGRAGANVLTFGAGSRLTVL.

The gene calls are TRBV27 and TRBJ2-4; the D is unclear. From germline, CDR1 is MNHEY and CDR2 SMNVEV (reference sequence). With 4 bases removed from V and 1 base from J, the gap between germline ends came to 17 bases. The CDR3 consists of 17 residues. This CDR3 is CASSSVWVQAAKNIQYF. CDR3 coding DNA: TGTGCCAGCAGTTCTGTATGGGTTCAGGCGGCCAAAAACATTCAGTACTTC.

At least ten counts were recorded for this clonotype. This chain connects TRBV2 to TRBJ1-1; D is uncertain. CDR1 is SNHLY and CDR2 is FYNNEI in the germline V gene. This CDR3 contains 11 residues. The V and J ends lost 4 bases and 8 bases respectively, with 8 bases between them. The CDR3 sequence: CASSVTLEAFF. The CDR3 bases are TGTGCCAGCAGTGTTACTCTCGAAGCTTTCTTT.

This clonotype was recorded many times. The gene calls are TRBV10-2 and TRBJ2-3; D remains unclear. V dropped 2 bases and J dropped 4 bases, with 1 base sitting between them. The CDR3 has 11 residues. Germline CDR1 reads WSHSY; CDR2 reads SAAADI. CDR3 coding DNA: TGCGCCAGCAGTGAGGCAGATACGCAGTATTTT. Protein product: CASSEADTQYF.

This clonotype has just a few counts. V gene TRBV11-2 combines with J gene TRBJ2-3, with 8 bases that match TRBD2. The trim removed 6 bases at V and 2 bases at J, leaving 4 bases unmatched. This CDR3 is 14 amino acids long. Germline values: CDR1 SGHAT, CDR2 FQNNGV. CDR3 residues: CASRRRGDTDTQYF. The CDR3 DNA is TGTGCCAGCAGGAGGCGGGGGGACACAGATACGCAGTATTTT.

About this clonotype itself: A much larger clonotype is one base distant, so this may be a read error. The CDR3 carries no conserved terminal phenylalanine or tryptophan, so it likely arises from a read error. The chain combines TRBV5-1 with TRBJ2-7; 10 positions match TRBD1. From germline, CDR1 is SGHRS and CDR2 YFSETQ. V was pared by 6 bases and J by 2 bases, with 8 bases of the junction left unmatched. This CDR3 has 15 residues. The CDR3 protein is CASNPGQGKTYEQYS. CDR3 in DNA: TGCGCCAGCAATCCGGGACAGGGGAAGACCTACGAGCAGTACTCC.

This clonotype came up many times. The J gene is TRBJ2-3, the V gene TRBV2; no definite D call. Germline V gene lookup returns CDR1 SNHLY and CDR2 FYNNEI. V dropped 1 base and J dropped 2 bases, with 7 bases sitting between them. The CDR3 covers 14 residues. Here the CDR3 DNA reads TGTGCCAGCAGTGAAGATGAGGACACAGATACGCAGTATTTT. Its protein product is CASSEDEDTDTQYF.

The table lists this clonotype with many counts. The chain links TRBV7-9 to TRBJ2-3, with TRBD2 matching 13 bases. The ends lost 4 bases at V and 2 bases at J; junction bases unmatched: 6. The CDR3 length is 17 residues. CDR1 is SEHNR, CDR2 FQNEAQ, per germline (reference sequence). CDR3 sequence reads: CASSSPGLAGLTDTQYF. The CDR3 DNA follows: TGTGCCAGCAGCTCACCGGGACTAGCGGGACTCACAGATACGCAGTATTTT.

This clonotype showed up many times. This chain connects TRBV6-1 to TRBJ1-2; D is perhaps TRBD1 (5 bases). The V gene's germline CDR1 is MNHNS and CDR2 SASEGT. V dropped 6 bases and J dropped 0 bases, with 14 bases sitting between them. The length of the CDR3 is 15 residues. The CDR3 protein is CASRQGGRANYGYTF. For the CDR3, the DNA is TGTGCCAGCAGGCAGGGAGGTCGGGCTAACTATGGCTACACCTTC.

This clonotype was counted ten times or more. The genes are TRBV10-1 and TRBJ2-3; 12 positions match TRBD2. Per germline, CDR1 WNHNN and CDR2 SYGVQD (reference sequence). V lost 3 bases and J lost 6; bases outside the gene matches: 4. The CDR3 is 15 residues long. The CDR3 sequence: CASSEPGTSGDTQYF. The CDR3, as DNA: TGCGCCAGCAGTGAACCCGGGACTAGCGGGGATACGCAGTATTTT.

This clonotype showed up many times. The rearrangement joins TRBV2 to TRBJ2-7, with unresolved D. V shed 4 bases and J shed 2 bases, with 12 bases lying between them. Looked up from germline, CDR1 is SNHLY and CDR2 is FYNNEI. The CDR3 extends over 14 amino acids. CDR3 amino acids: CASSAFIITYEQYF. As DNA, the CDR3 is TGTGCCAGCAGTGCGTTCATCATTACCTACGAGCAGTACTTC.

CDR3 protein: CATSDPGIDEQYF. Here the CDR3 DNA reads TGTGCCACCAGTGATCCAGGCATCGACGAGCAGTACTTC. This rearrangement joins TRBV24-1 to TRBJ2-7, with no clear D. The CDR3 totals 13 residues. The V end lost 3 bases, the J end lost 5 bases, and 10 bases lay between the germline ends. Germline V gives CDR1 KGHDR, CDR2 SFDVKD.

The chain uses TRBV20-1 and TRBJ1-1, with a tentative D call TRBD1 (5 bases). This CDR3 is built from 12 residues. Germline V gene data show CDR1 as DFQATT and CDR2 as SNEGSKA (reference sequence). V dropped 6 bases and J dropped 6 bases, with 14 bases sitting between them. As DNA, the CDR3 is TGCAGTGCGGAAGACCCGGGGCCTGAAGCTTTCTTT. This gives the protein CSAEDPGPEAFF.

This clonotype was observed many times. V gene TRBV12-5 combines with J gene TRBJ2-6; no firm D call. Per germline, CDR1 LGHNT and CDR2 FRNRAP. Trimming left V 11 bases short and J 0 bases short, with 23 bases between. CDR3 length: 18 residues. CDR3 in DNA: TGTGCTCCAGTGACGCCACCTACAGAGAGCTCTGGGGCCAACGTCCTGACTTTC. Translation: CAPVTPPTESSGANVLTF. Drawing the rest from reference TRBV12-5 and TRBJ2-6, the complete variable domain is DARVTQTPRHKVTEMGQEVTMRCQPILGHNTVFWYRQTMMQGLELLAYFRNRAPLDDSGMPKDRFSAEMPDATLATLKIQPSEPRDSAVYFCAPVTPPTESSGANVLTFGAGSRLTVL.

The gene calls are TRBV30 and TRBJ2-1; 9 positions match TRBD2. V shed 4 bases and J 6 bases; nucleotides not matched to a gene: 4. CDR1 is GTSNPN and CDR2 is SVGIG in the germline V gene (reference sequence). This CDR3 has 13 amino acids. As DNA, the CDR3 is TGTGCCTGGATAGCGGGAGTCCCCAATGAGCAGTTCTTC. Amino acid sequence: CAWIAGVPNEQFF.

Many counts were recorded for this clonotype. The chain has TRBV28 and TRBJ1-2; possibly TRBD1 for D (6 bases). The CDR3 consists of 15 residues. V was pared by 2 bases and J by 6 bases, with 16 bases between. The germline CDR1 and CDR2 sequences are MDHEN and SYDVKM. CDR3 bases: TGTGCCAGCAGTTTACGTTCGGACAGTTCCGATGGCTACACCTTC. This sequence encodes CASSLRSDSSDGYTF.

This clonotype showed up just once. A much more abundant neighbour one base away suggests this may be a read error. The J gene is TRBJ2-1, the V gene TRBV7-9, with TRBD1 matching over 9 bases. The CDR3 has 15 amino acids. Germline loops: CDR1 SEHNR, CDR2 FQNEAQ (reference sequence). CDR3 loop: CASSLIQGAYNGQFF. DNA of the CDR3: TGCGCCAGCAGCTTGATACAGGGGGCATACAATGGGCAGTTCTTC.

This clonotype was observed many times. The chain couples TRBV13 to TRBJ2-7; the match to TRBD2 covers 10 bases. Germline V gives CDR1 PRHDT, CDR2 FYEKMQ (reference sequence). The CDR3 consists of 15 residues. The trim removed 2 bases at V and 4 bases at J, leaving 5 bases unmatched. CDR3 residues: CASSLRSSGRYEQYF. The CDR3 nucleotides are TGTGCCAGCAGCTTACGATCTAGCGGGAGATACGAGCAGTACTTC.